The entry below gives a single T cell receptor beta chain sequence along with its context. Its specificity is unknown. V shed 2 bases, J shed 7 bases, and the junction held 10 bases outside the gene matches. Germline values: CDR1 DFQATT, CDR2 SNEGSKA (reference sequence). The CDR3 length is 15 residues. This sample stems from a study of regulatory T cells in long-lasting Graves disease. The wider study: With positive TSH receptor antibodies and over 5 years of antithyroid drugs, Graves' disease was considered persistent. The study's findings and limits: Lower TCR diversity characterized persistent Graves' patients relative to newly diagnosed patients. In persistent patients, shared public clonotypes (around 2,500) outnumbered those in new patients (about 970).

The time point: persistent/refractory GD, antithyroid drugs over 5 years with positive TRAb. PBMC RNA was the source of the TCR library. Arm-PCR with iRepertoire HTBI primers amplified the CDR3 regions for these TCR beta libraries. A single record per CDR3 protein comes from TCRdb applying MiXCR to the multiplex PCR reads. The sample includes around 450,000 distinct CDR3 sequences, roughly 21% of them seen just once. The receptor's source is a female donor with Graves disease. The chain uses TRBV20-1 and TRBJ2-5, with 10 nucleotides matching TRBD2. Sequences were derived from peripheral blood mononuclear cells (PBMCs), sampled when the disease was refractory, from a patient treated with antithyroid drugs. The CDR3 sequence is CSARHGTSASGTQYF. DNA of the CDR3: TGCAGTGCTAGACACGGGACTAGCGCCTCCGGGACCCAGTACTTC.